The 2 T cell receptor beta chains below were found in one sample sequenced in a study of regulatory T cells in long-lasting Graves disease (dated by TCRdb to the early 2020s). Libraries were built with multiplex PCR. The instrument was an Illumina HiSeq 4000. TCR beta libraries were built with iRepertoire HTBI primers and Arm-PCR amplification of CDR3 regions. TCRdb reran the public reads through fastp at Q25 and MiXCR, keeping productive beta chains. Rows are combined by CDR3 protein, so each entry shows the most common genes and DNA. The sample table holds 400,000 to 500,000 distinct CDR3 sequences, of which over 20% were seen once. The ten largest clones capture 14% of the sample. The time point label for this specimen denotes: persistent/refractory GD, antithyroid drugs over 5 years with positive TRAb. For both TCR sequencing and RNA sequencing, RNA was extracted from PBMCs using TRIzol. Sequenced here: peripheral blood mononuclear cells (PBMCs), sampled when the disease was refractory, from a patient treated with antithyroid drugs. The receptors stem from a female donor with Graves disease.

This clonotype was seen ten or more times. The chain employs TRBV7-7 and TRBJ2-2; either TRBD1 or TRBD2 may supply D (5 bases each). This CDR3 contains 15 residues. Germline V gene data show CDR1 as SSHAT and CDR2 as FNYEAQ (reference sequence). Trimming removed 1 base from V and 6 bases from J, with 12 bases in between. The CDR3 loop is CASSLGEGDAGELFF. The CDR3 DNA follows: TGTGCCAGCAGCTTAGGAGAAGGGGACGCCGGGGAGCTGTTTTTT.

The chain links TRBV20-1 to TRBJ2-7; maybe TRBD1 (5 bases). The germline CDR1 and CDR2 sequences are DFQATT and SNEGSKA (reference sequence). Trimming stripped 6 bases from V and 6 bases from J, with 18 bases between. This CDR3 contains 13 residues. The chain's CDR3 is CSATLTVRSEQYF. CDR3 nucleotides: TGCAGTGCCACCCTGACAGTAAGGTCCGAGCAGTACTTC.